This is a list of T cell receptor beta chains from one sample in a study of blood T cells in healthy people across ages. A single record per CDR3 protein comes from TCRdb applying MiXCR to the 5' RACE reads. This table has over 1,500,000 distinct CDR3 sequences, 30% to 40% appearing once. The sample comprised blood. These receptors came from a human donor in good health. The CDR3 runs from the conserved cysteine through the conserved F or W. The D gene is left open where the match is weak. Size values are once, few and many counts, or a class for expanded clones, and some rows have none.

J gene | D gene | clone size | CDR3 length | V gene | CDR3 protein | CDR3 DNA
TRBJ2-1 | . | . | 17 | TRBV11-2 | CASSLDWGLPEYNEQFF | TGTGCCAGCAGCTTAGATTGGGGCCTCCCTGAATACAATGAGCAGTTCTTC
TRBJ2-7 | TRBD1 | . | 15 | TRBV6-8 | CASSYRGQRPYEQYF | TGTGCCAGCAGTTACAGGGGACAGCGGCCCTACGAGCAGTACTTC
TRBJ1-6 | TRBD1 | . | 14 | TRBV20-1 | CSAPTGTGDSPLHF | TGCAGTGCTCCCACCGGGACAGGGGATTCACCCCTCCACTTT
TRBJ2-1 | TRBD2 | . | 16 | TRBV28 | CASSSPGTSGSNGQFF | TGTGCCAGCAGTTCCCCCGGGACTAGCGGGAGCAATGGGCAGTTCTTC
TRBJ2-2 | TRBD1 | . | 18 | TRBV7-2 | CASSLNRGLMSNTGELFF | TGTGCCAGCAGCTTGAACAGGGGGCTAATGTCGAACACCGGGGAGCTGTTTTTT
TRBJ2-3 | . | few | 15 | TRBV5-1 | CASSYTAPGADTQYF | TGCGCCAGCAGCTACACTGCACCAGGGGCAGATACGCAGTATTTT
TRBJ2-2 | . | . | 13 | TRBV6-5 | CASSYKLTGELFF | TGTGCCAGCAGTTACAAACTCACCGGGGAGCTGTTTTTT
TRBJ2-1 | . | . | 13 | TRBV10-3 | CAILERADNEQFF | TGTGCCATCTTAGAAAGGGCCGACAATGAGCAGTTCTTC
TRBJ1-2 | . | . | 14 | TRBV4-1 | CASSQAAGVQGYTF | TGCGCCAGCAGCCAAGCGGCAGGGGTTCAGGGCTACACCTTC
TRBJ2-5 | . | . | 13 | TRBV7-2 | CARSLARQETQYF | TGTGCCCGCAGCTTAGCTAGGCAAGAGACCCAGTACTTC
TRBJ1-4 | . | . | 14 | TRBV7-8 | CASSSGWESEKLFF | TGTGCCAGCAGCTCCGGGTGGGAGTCTGAAAAACTGTTTTTT
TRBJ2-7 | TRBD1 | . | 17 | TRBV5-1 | CASSFLGQGYSTHEQYF | TGCGCCAGCAGCTTTTTAGGACAGGGATATTCCACCCACGAGCAGTACTTC
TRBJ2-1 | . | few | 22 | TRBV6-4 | CASSELSRGWRGPTGAYNEQFF | TGTGCCAGCAGTGAATTGAGTAGAGGCTGGAGGGGCCCTACCGGGGCCTACAATGAGCAGTTCTTC
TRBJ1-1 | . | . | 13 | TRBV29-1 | CSVESQSATEAFF | TGCAGCGTTGAAAGTCAGTCCGCGACTGAAGCTTTCTTT
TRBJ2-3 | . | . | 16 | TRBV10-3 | CATSGPDRPSTDTQYF | TGTGCCACCAGTGGGCCCGACAGACCTAGCACAGATACGCAGTATTTT
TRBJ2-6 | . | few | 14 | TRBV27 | CASSLGSRANVLTF | TGTGCCAGCAGTTTGGGGAGTCGGGCCAACGTCCTGACTTTC
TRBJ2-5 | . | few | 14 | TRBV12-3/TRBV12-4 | CASSFYREGETQYF | TGTGCCAGCAGTTTTTACAGGGAGGGTGAGACCCAGTACTTC
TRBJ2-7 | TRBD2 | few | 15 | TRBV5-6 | CASSLVPGGPTEQYF | TGTGCCAGCAGCTTGGTACCGGGGGGGCCGACTGAGCAGTACTTC
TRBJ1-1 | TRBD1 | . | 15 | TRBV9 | CASSKTGGTNTEAFF | TGTGCCAGCAGCAAGACAGGGGGAACGAACACTGAAGCTTTCTTT
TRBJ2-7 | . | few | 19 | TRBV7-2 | CASSLAYLPGLTQNGEQYF | TGTGCCAGCAGCTTAGCGTATTTACCGGGACTGACCCAGAATGGCGAGCAGTACTTC
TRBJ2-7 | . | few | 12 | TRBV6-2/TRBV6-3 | CASEDGSYEQYF | TGTGCCAGCGAGGACGGATCCTACGAGCAGTACTTC
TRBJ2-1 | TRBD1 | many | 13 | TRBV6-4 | CASSGRQGVEQFF | TGTGCCAGCAGTGGGAGACAGGGGGTTGAGCAGTTCTTC
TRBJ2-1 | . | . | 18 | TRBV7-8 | CASSSRARWGVAYNEQFF | TGTGCCAGCAGCTCAAGGGCCCGGTGGGGGGTCGCCTACAATGAGCAGTTCTTC
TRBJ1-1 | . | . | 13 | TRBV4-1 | CASSPNGSPTAFF | TGCGCCAGCAGCCCGAACGGCAGCCCCACAGCTTTCTTT
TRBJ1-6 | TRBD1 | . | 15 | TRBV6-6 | CASSIPRQGPSPLHF | TGTGCCAGCAGCATCCCACGACAGGGACCTTCACCCCTCCACTTT
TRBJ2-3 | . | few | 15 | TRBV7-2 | CASSLARGGADTQYF | TGTGCCAGCAGCTTGGCCCGTGGAGGCGCAGATACGCAGTATTTT
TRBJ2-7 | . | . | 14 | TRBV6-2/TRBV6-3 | CASSYEIGSYEQYF | TGTGCCAGCAGTTACGAAATCGGTTCCTACGAGCAGTACTTC
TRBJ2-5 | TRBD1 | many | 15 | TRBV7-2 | CASSLMGQTQETQYF | TGTGCCAGCAGCTTAATGGGACAGACGCAAGAGACCCAGTACTTC
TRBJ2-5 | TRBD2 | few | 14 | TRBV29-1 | CSVVGRGVQETQYF | TGCAGCGTTGTGGGTCGGGGGGTTCAAGAGACCCAGTACTTC
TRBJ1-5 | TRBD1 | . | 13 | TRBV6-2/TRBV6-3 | CASSYGTGGTQHF | TGTGCCAGCAGTTACGGAACAGGGGGCACCCAGCATTTT
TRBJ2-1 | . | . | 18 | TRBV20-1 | CSARDTVTVAGVRNEQFF | TGCAGTGCTAGAGATACGGTAACGGTGGCAGGGGTGAGGAATGAGCAGTTCTTC
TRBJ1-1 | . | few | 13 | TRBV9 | CASSVARNTEAFF | TGTGCCAGCAGCGTGGCCCGGAACACTGAAGCTTTCTTT
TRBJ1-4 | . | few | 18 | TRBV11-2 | CASSLDRTASATNEKLFF | TGTGCCAGCAGCTTAGATCGGACAGCTTCTGCAACTAATGAAAAACTGTTTTTT
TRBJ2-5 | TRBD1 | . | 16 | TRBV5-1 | CASRQDISGGRETQYF | TGCGCTAGCAGACAGGACATCTCAGGGGGTAGGGAGACCCAGTACTTC
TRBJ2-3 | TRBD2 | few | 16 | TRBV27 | CASSPIAGAHTDTQYF | TGTGCCAGCAGTCCGATAGCGGGGGCCCACACAGATACGCAGTATTTT
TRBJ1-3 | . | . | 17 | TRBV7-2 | CASSPDLTGHSGNTIYF | TGTGCCAGCAGCCCCGACCTGACAGGACACTCTGGAAACACCATATATTTT
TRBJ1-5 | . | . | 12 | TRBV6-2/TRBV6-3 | CASTYENQPQHF | TGTGCCAGCACTTACGAGAATCAGCCCCAGCATTTT
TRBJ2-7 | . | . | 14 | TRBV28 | CASSLSGMWSEQYF | TGTGCCAGCAGTTTATCAGGGATGTGGTCCGAGCAGTACTTC
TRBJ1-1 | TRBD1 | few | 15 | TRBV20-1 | CSARDLGQGNTEAFF | TGCAGTGCTAGAGACCTGGGACAGGGGAACACTGAAGCTTTCTTT
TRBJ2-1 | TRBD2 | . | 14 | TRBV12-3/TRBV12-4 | CASSPRGGSEEQFF | TGTGCCAGCAGTCCGCGGGGGGGAAGCGAGGAGCAGTTCTTC
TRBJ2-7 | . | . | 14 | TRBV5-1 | CASNSTDYSYEQYF | TGCGCCAGCAACTCGACTGATTACTCCTACGAGCAGTACTTC
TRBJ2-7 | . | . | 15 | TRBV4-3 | CAGSQEGQQGYEQYF | TGCGCCGGCAGCCAAGAAGGGCAACAGGGCTACGAGCAGTACTTC